This paragraph covers one TCR beta chain sequence. Its antigen is as yet unknown. Germline V gene data show CDR1 as SGHRS and CDR2 as YFSETQ. CDR3 length: 13 residues. The V end lost 6 bases, the J end lost 8 bases, and 17 bases lay between the germline ends. TCRdb keeps only in-frame clones here, not all; method: immunoSEQ multiplex PCR. Here the sample spans about 38,000 clones, roughly four fifths being singletons. The data were obtained in a study of graft-versus-host responses after intestinal transplantation. Study overall: Transplantation in recipients was multivisceral, liver-intestinal, or isolated intestinal. Regarding the study as a whole: Detection of GvH clones occurred in recipient marrow, and some had their first appearance in ileum or blood. Allografts of one patient group, those with graft-donor T cell macrochimerism, had high graft-versus-host to host-versus-graft clonal ratios.

The chain joins TRBV5-1 to TRBJ1-2; D unresolved. The clonotype originates from a human patient who received an intestinal transplant, so some T cells may come from the graft donor. The sample here was PBMCs, taken 1070 days after transplant. DNA for the CDR3: TGCGCCAGCACCTTCGACGACGCGGGAGGCTACACCTTC. Translation: CASTFDDAGGYTF.